These 8 T cell receptor beta chains originate from one sample sequenced in a study of metastatic and nonmetastatic thyroid tumors. TCRdb redid the clone calls on the PCR reads using MiXCR. The profile shows 7,000 or so clones, more than 15% of them singletons. Until they underwent thyroid surgery, no patient had received any treatment. The sequenced material came from adjacent normal tissue. These receptor sequences come from a male donor with papillary thyroid cancer or a benign thyroid nodule (not recorded which). Some clones in this sample may be carry-over from other donors' samples.

The chain uses TRBV2 and TRBJ2-3; 8 nucleotides agree with TRBD1. CDR1 is SNHLY and CDR2 is FYNNEI in the germline V gene. This CDR3 has 15 amino acids. V was clipped by 6 bases and J by 2 bases; unmatched bases: 7. CDR3 loop: CASSQYRGTTDTQYF. The CDR3 DNA follows: TGTGCCAGCAGCCAATACAGGGGGACCACAGATACGCAGTATTTT.

This sequence joins TRBV6-2 or TRBV6-3 and TRBJ1-1; D unresolved. Trimming stripped 2 bases from V and 4 bases from J, with 14 bases between. Germline lookup yields CDR1 MNHEY and CDR2 SVGEGT. The CDR3 has 15 amino acids. The CDR3 loop is CASSYRAIGSTEAFF. The CDR3 DNA follows: TGTGCCAGCAGTTACAGGGCGATAGGGAGCACTGAAGCTTTCTTT.

This clone was seen ten or more times. The chain carries TRBV7-9 and TRBJ2-5, with TRBD1 as a possible D gene (6 bases). V was clipped by 3 bases and J by 3 bases, with 29 bases between them. There are 20 residues in the CDR3. Germline CDR1 and CDR2: SEHNR and FQNEAQ (reference sequence). The CDR3 DNA sequence: TGTGCCAGCAGCTTCTCCGATATAGATCCGGTAGGGGGTTGGGAAGAGACCCAGTACTTC. Its protein product is CASSFSDIDPVGGWEETQYF.

This clone showed up just a few times. The rearrangement joins TRBV18 to TRBJ1-1; possible D gene TRBD1, 5 bases. Germline CDR1 is KGHSH and CDR2 is LQKENI. Trimming removed 2 bases from V and 1 base from J, with 11 bases in between. CDR3 length: 15 amino acids. The CDR3 spells CASSPGGAENTEAFF. Written as DNA, the CDR3 is TGTGCCAGCTCACCAGGCGGGGCGGAGAACACTGAAGCTTTCTTT.

Comments on this clone: A junction end diverges from the germline sequence, so it may reflect a read error. The chain links TRBV2 to TRBJ2-7; the match to TRBD2 covers 9 bases. The CDR3 runs 14 residues. Looked up from germline, CDR1 is SNHLY and CDR2 is FYNNEI. CDR3 bases: TGTGCCAGCGACTCCGGGACTAGCTCCTCCGAGCAGTACTTC. It translates to CASDSGTSSSEQYF. The full variable domain, its missing parts supplied by reference TRBV2 and TRBJ2-7, is EPEVTQTPSHQVTQMGQEVILRCVPISNHLYFYWYRQILGQKVEFLVSFYNNEISEKSEIFDDQFSVERPDGSNFTLKIRSTKLEDSAMYFCASDSGTSSSEQYFGPGTRLTVT.

This clone turned up a few times. The V and J genes are TRBV29-1 and TRBJ1-1; 7 positions match TRBD1. This CDR3 comprises 16 residues. Germline lookup yields CDR1 SQVTM and CDR2 ANQGSEA. J was trimmed by 3 bases and V by 0 bases; bases with no gene match: 10. The CDR3 region is CSVEDGGQMVHTEAFF. CDR3 bases: TGCAGCGTTGAAGATGGGGGACAGATGGTTCACACTGAAGCTTTCTTT.

This clone showed up many times. The chain joins TRBV5-1 to TRBJ2-7, with D maybe TRBD1 (6 bases). CDR3 length equals 17 residues. Germline loops: CDR1 SGHRS, CDR2 YFSETQ. Trimming cost V 3 bases and J 1 base, with 20 bases left between them. The CDR3 sequence: CASSSSSDRTLSYEQYF. The CDR3 coding sequence is TGCGCCAGCAGCTCGAGTAGCGACAGGACCCTTTCCTACGAGCAGTACTTC.

This clone was observed at least ten times. The rearrangement links TRBV7-7 to TRBJ2-5; D is unresolved. There are 15 residues in the CDR3. CDR1 is SSHAT and CDR2 is FNYEAQ in the germline V gene (reference sequence). V dropped 1 base and J dropped 2 bases, with 11 bases sitting between them. CDR3 amino acids: CASSLDRGAQETQYF. DNA for the CDR3: TGTGCCAGCAGCTTAGACCGCGGAGCTCAAGAGACCCAGTACTTC. Full variable domain (rest looked up from reference TRBV7-7 and TRBJ2-5): GAGVSQSPRYKVTKRGQDVTLRCDPISSHATLYWYQQALGQGPEFLTYFNYEAQPDKSGLPSDRFSAERPEGSISTLTIQRTEQRDSAMYRCASSLDRGAQETQYFGPGTRLLVL.